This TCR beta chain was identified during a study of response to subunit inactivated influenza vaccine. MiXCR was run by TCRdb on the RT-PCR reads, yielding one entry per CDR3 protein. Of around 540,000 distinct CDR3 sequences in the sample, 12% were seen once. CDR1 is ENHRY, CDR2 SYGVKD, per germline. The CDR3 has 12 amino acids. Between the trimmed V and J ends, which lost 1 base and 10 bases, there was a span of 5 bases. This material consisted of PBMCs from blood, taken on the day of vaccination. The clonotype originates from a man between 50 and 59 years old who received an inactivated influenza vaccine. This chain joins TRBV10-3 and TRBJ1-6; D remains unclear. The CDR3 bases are TGTGCCATCAGTGAGTTGTCATCACCCCTCCACTTT. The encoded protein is CAISELSSPLHF.